These 5 T cell receptor beta chains were sequenced from one sample in a study of blood T cells in healthy people across ages. Next came a second PCR, run for about 6 to 12 cycles, which used a sample-barcoded 5' primer along with a J-beta primer mix. MiXCR, run by TCRdb on the 5' RACE reads, gives a single entry per CDR3 protein. The sample holds more than 650,000 distinct CDR3 sequences, 53% seen once. Sequencing was performed on blood. These receptors came from an elderly man in good health.

This chain joins TRBV2 and TRBJ2-3; tentatively, D is TRBD1 (6 bases). Germline V lookup: CDR1 SNHLY, CDR2 FYNNEI. The CDR3 consists of 13 residues. V lost 2 bases and J lost 14, with 17 bases in between. The CDR3 loop reads CASSERRQAPGYF. CDR3 DNA: TGTGCCAGCAGTGAACGGAGACAGGCCCCGGGGTATTTT.

The CDR3 sequence: CASSLADRGQWNEQYF. CDR3 coding DNA: TGCGCCAGCAGCTTGGCGGACAGGGGTCAATGGAATGAGCAGTACTTC. The V and J genes are TRBV5-1 and TRBJ2-5; TRBD1 agrees at 9 bases. J was trimmed by 11 bases and V by 0 bases; bases with no gene match: 14. Germline V gene lookup returns CDR1 SGHRS and CDR2 YFSETQ. CDR3 length equals 16 residues.

This rearrangement joins TRBV20-1 to TRBJ2-5, with 8 bases identical to TRBD2. The J call may be mistaken, given a closer DNA end match to TRBJ2-7. The germline V gene has CDR1 DFQATT and CDR2 SNEGSKA (reference sequence). This CDR3 contains 13 residues. The CDR3 spells CSARELAEIEQYF. CDR3 DNA sequence: TGCAGTGCTAGAGAACTAGCGGAGATCGAGCAGTACTTC.

This chain uses TRBV7-2 with TRBJ2-1, with 7 bases lining up with TRBD2. This CDR3 region has 17 residues. V shed 6 bases and J 4 bases; nucleotides not matched to a gene: 15. Per germline, CDR1 SGHTA and CDR2 FQGNSA. This chain's CDR3 is CASRARGLAALYNEQFF. The CDR3 region has the DNA TGTGCCAGCAGAGCGAGAGGGCTAGCGGCATTGTACAATGAGCAGTTCTTC.

This clonotype was observed a few times. CDR3 sequence: CASSPGPGTIYGYTF. The CDR3 DNA reads TGCGCCAGCAGCCCTGGTCCGGGCACTATTTATGGCTACACCTTC. J is TRBJ1-2 and V is TRBV5-1, with D unresolved. This CDR3 has 15 amino acids. Germline V gives CDR1 SGHRS, CDR2 YFSETQ. V lost 4 bases, J lost 5 bases, and 18 bases lay in between.